This T cell receptor (beta chain) stems from a study of vaccination and CD4 T cells after COVID-19. About the study: Mild disease affected roughly ten convalescent patients and severe disease one, all SARS-CoV-2 positive by nasal swab PCR.

Study results and limitations: Spike mono-reactive status applied to 304 of 307 vaccine-specific clones in convalescent patients.

The CDR3 totals 15 residues. V was pared by 3 bases and J by 7 bases, with 8 bases of the junction left unmatched. Per germline, CDR1 SGHDT and CDR2 YYEEEE. Cultured CD4+ T cell DNA was sequenced using the Oncomine TCR Beta short-read assay. TCRdb recomputed calls from the PCR reads with MiXCR, one row per CDR3 protein. The sample yields around 15,000 distinct CDR3 sequences, about 60% seen once. This sample's treatment: approximately 11-day PBMC culture with coronavirus spike peptide pools or control peptides (ViraFEST assay). This clonotype counts as medium-sized. The antigen remains undetermined. The rearrangement uses TRBV5-6 and TRBJ2-7; 12 positions match TRBD2. The sample consisted of CD4+ T cells from blood, cultured in vitro. The TCR sequence derives from a human donor who had recovered from COVID-19. The CDR3 protein is CASSSRLAGVWEQYF. In nucleotides, the CDR3 is TGTGCCAGCAGCTCCAGACTAGCGGGAGTATGGGAGCAGTACTTC.